This T cell receptor beta chain came from a study of beta chain features in type 1 diabetes. The V gene lost 5 bases and the J gene lost 0 bases, with 11 bases spanning the gap. Germline V lookup: CDR1 SEHNR, CDR2 FQNEAQ (reference sequence). This CDR3 comprises 16 residues. Study outcomes and limitations: There was a moderate but significant shortening of TCRB CDR3s in all four CD4+ subsets of Type 1 diabetes patients.

cDNA synthesis used the whole RNA isolate, giving expressed TCRB sequences. Sequencing used immunoSEQ multiplex PCR; TCRdb keeps in-frame clones, though not all of them. The sample has approximately 170,000 clones, roughly 7.1% seen once; the top ten hold roughly 1%. On this clone itself: Its specificity is not known.

The rearrangement joins TRBV7-9 to TRBJ1-6; D ambiguous. The source of this sequence is a middle-aged woman with type 1 diabetes. Sequences were obtained from central memory CD4+ T cells from blood. The CDR3 loop reads CASSPPGSSYNSPLHF. The CDR3 DNA is TGTGCCAGCAGCCCCCCCGGGAGCTCCTATAATTCACCCCTCCACTTT. Using reference TRBV7-9 and TRBJ1-6 for the parts outside the CDR3, the full variable domain is DTGVSQNPRHKITKRGQNVTFRCDPISEHNRLYWYRQTLGQGPEFLTYFQNEAQLEKSRLLSDRFSAERPKGSFSTLEIQRTEQGDSAMYLCASSPPGSSYNSPLHFGNGTRLTVT.